One and the same sample provided the 17 T cell receptor beta chains below, sequenced in a study of beta chain features in type 1 diabetes. Expressed TCRB transcripts were sequenced because the entire RNA isolate underwent reverse transcription. Using immunoSEQ multiplex PCR, the repertoire was profiled, and TCRdb retains in-frame clones only, with some absent. The sample lists 810,000 or so clones, about 17% occurring once. Sequenced input: naive CD4+ T cells from blood. These receptors all come from a woman under 30 in good health.

In its sample, this clone was seen a few times. J is TRBJ2-7 and V is TRBV28, with a tentative D call TRBD2 (6 bases). CDR1 is MDHEN, CDR2 SYDVKM, per germline. Trimming removed 4 bases at V and 2 bases at J, with 12 bases between. CDR3 length: 14 residues. The CDR3: CASSSGTVPYEQYF. CDR3 coding DNA: TGTGCCAGCAGTTCCGGGACTGTCCCCTACGAGCAGTACTTC. Variable domain in full (rest from reference TRBV28 and TRBJ2-7): DVKVTQSSRYLVKRTGEKVFLECVQDMDHENMFWYRQDPGLGLRLIYFSYDVKMKEKGDIPEGYSVSREKKERFSLILESASTNQTSMYLCASSSGTVPYEQYFGPGTRLTVT.

J is TRBJ2-1 and V is TRBV6-7, with TRBD1 as a possible D gene (5 bases). TRBV6-7 counts as an open reading frame of uncertain function. V shed 6 bases and J shed 5 bases, with 17 bases lying between them. This CDR3 spans 15 amino acids. CDR3 region: CASRLLQGWHNEQFF. The CDR3 bases are TGTGCCAGCAGACTCCTTCAGGGTTGGCACAATGAGCAGTTCTTC.

The chain links TRBV28 to TRBJ1-1; D possibly corresponds to TRBD1 (6 bases). CDR1 is MDHEN, CDR2 SYDVKM, per germline. This CDR3 contains 12 residues. V lost 6 bases and J lost 6, with 11 bases in between. The CDR3 bases are TGTGCCAGCAGCCTTGACAGGTCTGAAGCTTTCTTT. Translating it yields CASSLDRSEAFF.

V and J are TRBV27 and TRBJ2-5; D might be TRBD2 (5 bases). The CDR3 totals 13 residues. The V end lost 2 bases, the J end lost 7 bases, and 11 bases lay between the germline ends. Per the germline V gene, CDR1 is MNHEY and CDR2 is SMNVEV (reference sequence). The CDR3 protein is CASSLVDGGTQYF. Written as DNA, the CDR3 is TGTGCCAGCAGTTTAGTCGACGGAGGGACCCAGTACTTC.

The rearrangement links TRBV5-1 to TRBJ2-1; 10 bases fit TRBD2. The junction had 2 bases not matched to a gene; V was cut back by 4 bases and J by 4 bases. Germline CDR1 SGHRS, CDR2 YFSETQ. CDR3 size: 14 residues. CDR3 loop: CASSVTSGYNEQFF. DNA for the CDR3: TGCGCCAGCAGCGTGACTAGCGGGTACAATGAGCAGTTCTTC.

The chain uses TRBV2 and TRBJ2-3; weak D call: TRBD2 (5 bases). In germline, CDR1 is SNHLY, CDR2 FYNNEI. This CDR3 is built from 14 residues. V was pared by 3 bases and J by 4 bases, with 11 bases between. CDR3 sequence reads: CASSDRGPPDTQYF. CDR3 bases: TGTGCCAGCAGTGATCGAGGGCCGCCAGATACGCAGTATTTT.

This clone is a singleton in its sample. The chain links TRBV6-5 to TRBJ2-7; D is ambiguous. Per the germline V gene, CDR1 is MNHEY and CDR2 is SVGAGI. The CDR3 has 16 amino acids. The V end lost 2 bases, the J end lost 0 bases, and 14 bases lay between the germline ends. DNA of the CDR3: TGTGCCAGCAGTTACAATGAGGTCGCGCTCTCCTACGAGCAGTACTTC. It is translated as CASSYNEVALSYEQYF.

The chain has TRBV7-9 and TRBJ2-1, with TRBD2 matching 8 bases. Germline lookup yields CDR1 SEHNR and CDR2 FQNEAQ (reference sequence). This CDR3 spans 17 amino acids. Germline trimming cut 6 bases from V and 1 base from J; bases unmatched to any gene: 11. CDR3 in DNA: TGTGCCAGCAGAACACCTACTAGCGGCAAATCCTACAATGAGCAGTTCTTC. This translates into CASRTPTSGKSYNEQFF.

This clone was found once. The sample carries other DNA sequences with the same CDR3. The chain carries TRBV9 and TRBJ2-2; D is unresolved. The CDR3 sequence is 15 residues long. V was shortened by 0 bases and J by 0 bases, with 6 bases between the two germline ends. Germline V gene data show CDR1 as SGDLS and CDR2 as YYNGEE. The CDR3 protein is CASSVGGTNTGELFF. CDR3 in DNA: TGTGCCAGCAGCGTAGGGGGAACGAACACCGGGGAGCTGTTTTTT. The variable domain in full, with the rest retrieved from reference TRBV9 and TRBJ2-2, is DSGVTQTPKHLITATGQRVTLRCSPRSGDLSVYWYQQSLDQGLQFLIQYYNGEERAKGNILERFSAQQFPDLHSELNLSSLELGDSALYFCASSVGGTNTGELFFGEGSRLTVL.

V and J are TRBV9 and TRBJ2-3, with a possible D match to TRBD1 (6 bases). Trimming left V 4 bases short and J 1 base short, with 10 bases between. The CDR3 spans 14 residues. CDR1 and CDR2 from the germline V gene are SGDLS and YYNGEE. CDR3 region: CASSPRTGTDTQYF. DNA for the CDR3: TGTGCCAGCAGCCCCCGGACAGGCACAGATACGCAGTATTTT. Based on the CDR3 plus reference TRBV9 and TRBJ2-3, the full variable domain is DSGVTQTPKHLITATGQRVTLRCSPRSGDLSVYWYQQSLDQGLQFLIQYYNGEERAKGNILERFSAQQFPDLHSELNLSSLELGDSALYFCASSPRTGTDTQYFGPGTRLTVL.

The chain employs TRBV28 and TRBJ2-7, with unresolved D. The germline V and J ends were trimmed by 3 bases and 3 bases, with 9 bases remaining between them. This CDR3 spans 13 amino acids. Germline V gene lookup returns CDR1 MDHEN and CDR2 SYDVKM. CDR3 coding DNA: TGTGCCAGCAGTTTTTTTACCCTCTACGAGCAGTACTTC. Translating gives CASSFFTLYEQYF.

The rearrangement joins TRBV28 to TRBJ2-1; D gene unclear. Germline CDR1 is MDHEN and CDR2 is SYDVKM. CDR3 length: 13 residues. V gave up 8 bases and J gave up 2 bases, with 10 bases separating them. The DNA of the CDR3 is TGTGCCAGCGCCCGCGGACCCTACAATGAGCAGTTCTTC. It specifies CASARGPYNEQFF.

This chain links TRBV7-9 with TRBJ2-5, with D maybe TRBD2 (6 bases). In germline, CDR1 is SEHNR, CDR2 FQNEAQ (reference sequence). The CDR3 is 15 amino acids. The V end was cut by 5 bases, the J end by 5 bases, with 18 bases between. The CDR3 sequence is CASSPSGHGSETQYF. In DNA form, the CDR3 reads TGTGCCAGCAGCCCAAGCGGTCACGGGAGTGAGACCCAGTACTTC.

The rearrangement links TRBV4-3 to TRBJ2-7; D is perhaps TRBD2 (6 bases). In germline, CDR1 is LGHNA, CDR2 YSLEER. The V gene lost 1 base and the J gene lost 3 bases, with 16 bases spanning the gap. The CDR3 runs to 16 residues. The CDR3 reads CASSQGRSDGGYEQYF. The DNA of the CDR3 is TGCGCCAGCAGCCAAGGGCGATCGGACGGGGGCTACGAGCAGTACTTC.

The chain uses TRBV6-5 and TRBJ1-5; 8 bases match TRBD1. Per the germline V gene, CDR1 is MNHEY and CDR2 is SVGAGI. The ends lost 6 bases at V and 0 bases at J; junction bases unmatched: 4. The CDR3 is 15 amino acids. The DNA of the CDR3 is TGTGCCAGCAGCGGACAGGGACCTAGCAATCAGCCCCAGCATTTT. As protein: CASSGQGPSNQPQHF.

J is TRBJ2-1 and V is TRBV28, with 10 bases identical to TRBD2. The CDR3 length is 15 residues. Germline assignment: CDR1 MDHEN and CDR2 SYDVKM. Losses at the gene ends were 4 bases for V and 10 bases for J; bases not matched to a gene: 10. CDR3 nucleotide sequence: TGTGCCAGCAGTTCTATAGAAGCGGGAGGGCCGGAGCAGTTCTTC. This gives the protein CASSSIEAGGPEQFF.

The chain employs TRBV10-1 and TRBJ2-1; D unclear. The V and J ends lost 2 bases and 9 bases respectively, with 11 bases between them. From germline, CDR1 is WNHNN and CDR2 SYGVQD (reference sequence). The CDR3 has 13 amino acids. The CDR3 nucleotides are TGCGCCAGCAGTGAGGGGCTAGGGCTTGAGCAGTTCTTC. Its translation: CASSEGLGLEQFF.